The 19 T cell receptor beta chains below all came from one sample that was sequenced in a study of vaccination and CD4 T cells after COVID-19. Once obtained from cultured CD4+ T cells, the DNA was sequenced using the Oncomine TCR Beta short-read assay. Each CDR3 protein gets one entry after TCRdb re-called the PCR reads with MiXCR. The sample consists of approximately 15,000 distinct CDR3 sequences, around half of them appearing once. Their antigens remain unidentified. Treatment of the sample: roughly 10-day PBMC culture with coronavirus spike peptide pools or control peptides (ViraFEST assay). The source material was CD4+ T cells from blood, cultured in vitro, sampled before SARS-CoV-2 vaccination. These receptors came from a human donor who had recovered from COVID-19.

The gene calls are TRBV28 and TRBJ1-1; D gene uncertain. This CDR3 spans 14 amino acids. The V end was cut by 6 bases, the J end by 3 bases, with 14 bases between. From germline, CDR1 is MDHEN and CDR2 SYDVKM. DNA for the CDR3: TGTGCCAGCAGACGCCTTACACGAGACACTGAAGCTTTCTTT. It translates to CASRRLTRDTEAFF.

This clonotype showed up just a few times. The J gene is TRBJ2-5, the V gene TRBV6-1, with D possibly TRBD1 on 5 matching bases. V was cut by 5 bases and J by 2 bases, with 6 bases left in between. This CDR3 contains 12 residues. The germline CDR1 and CDR2 sequences are MNHNS and SASEGT. For the CDR3, the DNA is TGTGCCAGCAGTAGGGGACAAGAGACCCAGTACTTC. Translated, it gives CASSRGQETQYF.

The V gene is TRBV6-2 or TRBV6-3, the J gene TRBJ2-1; 9 bases agree with TRBD2. CDR3 size: 13 residues. The ends lost 4 bases at V and 12 bases at J; junction bases unmatched: 7. CDR1 and CDR2 from the germline V gene are MNHEY and SVGEGT. The CDR3 DNA is TGTGCCAGCAGTTGGAGGGAAGCGGGAGGGCAGTTCTTC. Translation: CASSWREAGGQFF.

V usage is TRBV7-9 and J usage is TRBJ2-1, with D tentatively TRBD1 (5 bases). Germline V gene sequence: CDR1 SEHNR, CDR2 FQNEAQ (reference sequence). Trimming took 5 bases from V and 10 from J, leaving 12 bases between them. The CDR3 runs to 12 residues. CDR3: CASSLSTGEQFF. The CDR3 DNA reads as TGTGCCAGCAGCCTGAGTACAGGCGAGCAGTTCTTC.

This clonotype was found a few times. The CDR3 loop reads CASSIVGQLNQPQHF. The DNA for the CDR3 is TGTGCCAGTAGTATAGTCGGACAACTCAATCAGCCCCAGCATTTT. The chain recombines TRBV19 with TRBJ1-5, with D possibly TRBD1 on 5 matching bases. With 1 base removed from V and 3 bases from J, the gap between germline ends came to 10 bases. Germline V CDR1 and CDR2: LNHDA, SQIVND (reference sequence). The CDR3 loop spans 15 amino acids. Filled out from reference TRBV19 and TRBJ1-5, the complete variable domain reads DGGITQSPKYLFRKEGQNVTLSCEQNLNHDAMYWYRQDPGQGLRLIYYSQIVNDFQKGDIAEGYSVSREKKESFPLTVTSAQKNPTAFYLCASSIVGQLNQPQHFGDGTRLSIL.

The V and J genes are TRBV12-3 or TRBV12-4 and TRBJ1-2, with D unclear. This CDR3 region has 14 residues. Trimming cost V 3 bases and J 5 bases, with 13 bases left between them. CDR3 protein: CASSFYRSGYGYTF. CDR3 in DNA: TGTGCCAGCAGTTTTTATAGATCTGGTTATGGCTACACCTTC.

The table lists this clonotype with a count of one. The chain uses TRBV29-1 and TRBJ2-3; a weak D match, TRBD2 (7 bases). CDR3 length: 15 amino acids. Germline loops: CDR1 SQVTM, CDR2 ANQGSEA. V was cut by 7 bases and J by 2 bases, with 19 bases left in between. In nucleotides, the CDR3 is TGCAGCGCCCGGGGGGCGGGGGTAAACACAGATACGCAGTATTTT. Translation gives CSARGAGVNTDTQYF.

V usage is TRBV6-4 and J usage is TRBJ2-2; D gene ambiguous. Trimming left V 0 bases short and J 6 bases short, with 5 bases between. From germline, CDR1 is MRHNA and CDR2 SNTAGT. This CDR3 comprises 13 residues. The CDR3 here is CASSDSSAGELFF. Written as DNA, the CDR3 is TGTGCCAGCAGTGACTCCAGCGCCGGGGAGCTGTTTTTT.

The chain links TRBV6-1 to TRBJ1-1; no definite D call. Trimming took off 6 bases at V and 8 bases at J, with 13 bases between the two ends. Germline lookup yields CDR1 MNHNS and CDR2 SASEGT. CDR3 length: 12 residues. CDR3 region: CASSHGPGEAFF. The CDR3 bases are TGTGCCAGCAGCCACGGTCCGGGGGAAGCTTTCTTT.

The CDR3 sequence is CASSNLQYALPEGETQYF. Written as DNA, the CDR3 is TGTGCCAGCAGCAACCTTCAGTATGCGCTCCCGGAAGGGGAGACCCAGTACTTC. V gene TRBV21-1 combines with J gene TRBJ2-5; TRBD1 is the table's D call, not checked against the DNA. TRBV21-1 is assigned pseudogene status. The CDR3 covers 18 residues.

This clonotype has just a few counts. The V gene is TRBV27, the J gene TRBJ1-1; D might be TRBD1 (6 bases). The V gene's germline CDR1 is MNHEY and CDR2 SMNVEV (reference sequence). The V gene lost 5 bases and the J gene lost 6 bases, with 19 bases spanning the gap. The CDR3 runs 15 residues. The CDR3 nucleotides read TGTGCCAGCAGTAGGACCGCGCTGAGGGGGGCTGAAGCTTTCTTT. Translating gives CASSRTALRGAEAFF.

This clonotype was observed a single time. The chain has TRBV30 and TRBJ1-2; weak D call: TRBD1 (5 bases). Germline-derived CDR1 and CDR2 are GTSNPN and SVGIG (reference sequence). The CDR3 has 15 residues. V was pared by 0 bases and J by 8 bases, with 19 bases between. The CDR3 sequence is CAWSVNTGGSTGYTF. DNA for the CDR3: TGTGCCTGGAGTGTAAATACAGGTGGATCGACGGGCTACACCTTC.

The CDR3 coding sequence is TGCGCCAGCAGTTTATTAGCGGGAAAGGAGACCCAGTACTTC. It yields the protein CASSLLAGKETQYF. This rearrangement joins TRBV5-1 to TRBJ2-5; 8 bases match TRBD2. CDR3 length: 14 residues. V dropped 5 bases and J dropped 5; count of bases not matched to a gene: 8. Germline CDR1 SGHRS, CDR2 YFSETQ.

The chain has TRBV12-3 or TRBV12-4 and TRBJ2-2, with no clear D. Trimming cost V 7 bases and J 3 bases, with 6 bases left between them. This CDR3 spans 12 amino acids. The CDR3 coding sequence is TGTGCCAGCATCCTTTACACCGGGGAGCTGTTTTTT. This gives the protein CASILYTGELFF.

The chain has TRBV19 and TRBJ1-5; no firm D call. Germline lookup yields CDR1 LNHDA and CDR2 SQIVND (reference sequence). This CDR3 comprises 15 residues. The V end was cut by 6 bases, the J end by 2 bases, with 14 bases between. The CDR3: CASSRKTVGNQPQHF. The CDR3 region has the DNA TGTGCCAGTAGCAGGAAAACCGTGGGCAATCAGCCCCAGCATTTT.

This clonotype was seen a handful of times. The rearrangement joins TRBV19 to TRBJ2-3, with a possible D match to TRBD2 (6 bases). Trimming took off 5 bases at V and 1 base at J, with 7 bases between the two ends. This CDR3 contains 13 residues. Germline CDR1 reads LNHDA; CDR2 reads SQIVND (reference sequence). The CDR3 reads CASSAGRTDTQYF. CDR3 bases: TGTGCCAGTAGTGCGGGACGCACAGATACGCAGTATTTT.

In this sample, this clonotype turned up a few times. The chain recombines TRBV12-3 or TRBV12-4 with TRBJ1-2; D unclear. With 6 bases removed from V and 2 bases from J, the gap between germline ends came to 7 bases. This CDR3 is built from 12 residues. As DNA, the CDR3 is TGTGCCAGCAGCACAGCGAACTATGGCTACACCTTC. Translated: CASSTANYGYTF.

This clonotype has only a few counts. This chain uses TRBV19 with TRBJ2-1; D is tentatively TRBD1 or TRBD2 (6 bases each). This CDR3 is built from 15 residues. In germline, CDR1 is LNHDA, CDR2 SQIVND (reference sequence). The V end lost 3 bases, the J end lost 2 bases, and 11 bases lay between the germline ends. CDR3 in DNA: TGTGCCAGTAGTATTCGGGGGCAGCCCTACAATGAGCAGTTCTTC. Its protein is CASSIRGQPYNEQFF. The full variable domain, rest sourced from reference TRBV19 and TRBJ2-1, is DGGITQSPKYLFRKEGQNVTLSCEQNLNHDAMYWYRQDPGQGLRLIYYSQIVNDFQKGDIAEGYSVSREKKESFPLTVTSAQKNPTAFYLCASSIRGQPYNEQFFGPGTRLTVL.

This clonotype has only a few counts. V is TRBV30 and J is TRBJ1-5; the D gene is possibly TRBD1 (5 bases). The V gene lost 1 base and the J gene lost 0 bases, with 7 bases spanning the gap. The CDR3 sequence is 14 residues long. The germline V gene encodes CDR1 GTSNPN and CDR2 SVGIG (reference sequence). The CDR3 DNA reads as TGTGCCTGGAGTGCCGACAGTAGCAATCAGCCCCAGCATTTT. It yields the protein CAWSADSSNQPQHF. The full variable domain, rest sourced from reference TRBV30 and TRBJ1-5, is SQTIHQWPATLVQPVGSPLSLECTVEGTSNPNLYWYRQAAGRGLQLLFYSVGIGQISSEVPQNLSASRPQDRQFILSSKKLLLSDSGFYLCAWSADSSNQPQHFGDGTRLSIL.